This TCR beta chain appears in the sequencing data of a study of cytotoxic CD8 clonotypes in ibrutinib-treated CLL. CDR1 SEHNR and CDR2 FQNEAQ come from the germline V gene (reference sequence). V dropped 2 bases and J dropped 3; count of bases not matched to a gene: 13. CDR3 length: 17 amino acids. This clone has only one observation. Some clones are missing from TCRdb's copy, which holds only in-frame ones; the method was immunoSEQ multiplex PCR. The data show 150,000 to 200,000 clones, roughly 88% seen once. The specimen was PBMCs, collected at disease progression, from a patient treated with ibrutinib. The chain couples TRBV7-9 to TRBJ2-7, with 7 bases lining up with TRBD1. The source of this sequence is a human donor with chronic lymphocytic leukemia. In DNA, the CDR3 is TGTGCCAGCAGCTTATATATAGGGGACAGTAGGATCTACGAGCAGTACTTC. Its translation: CASSLYIGDSRIYEQYF.